In its sample, the clone carrying this T cell receptor beta chain was seen once. The V gene's germline CDR1 is SGHVS and CDR2 FQNEAQ. The V gene end was trimmed by 3 bases and the J gene end by 10 bases; junction bases not matched to a gene: 5. The CDR3 length is 15 residues. TCRdb's copy holds only in-frame clones and misses some; the assay was immunoSEQ multiplex PCR. The top ten hold roughly 15% of the sample, which has over 150,000 clones, about 85% seen once. The sample is drawn from a study of cytomegalovirus exposure and HLA in healthy donors. The receptor comes from a man aged 18 to 30 in good health and CMV-seropositive. The V gene is TRBV7-8, the J gene TRBJ2-1; 14 nucleotides line up with TRBD2. Material: PBMCs. The CDR3 nucleotides read TGTGCCAGCAGCTTGACTAGCGGGGGGGCATGGGAGCAGTTCTTC. It encodes CASSLTSGGAWEQFF.